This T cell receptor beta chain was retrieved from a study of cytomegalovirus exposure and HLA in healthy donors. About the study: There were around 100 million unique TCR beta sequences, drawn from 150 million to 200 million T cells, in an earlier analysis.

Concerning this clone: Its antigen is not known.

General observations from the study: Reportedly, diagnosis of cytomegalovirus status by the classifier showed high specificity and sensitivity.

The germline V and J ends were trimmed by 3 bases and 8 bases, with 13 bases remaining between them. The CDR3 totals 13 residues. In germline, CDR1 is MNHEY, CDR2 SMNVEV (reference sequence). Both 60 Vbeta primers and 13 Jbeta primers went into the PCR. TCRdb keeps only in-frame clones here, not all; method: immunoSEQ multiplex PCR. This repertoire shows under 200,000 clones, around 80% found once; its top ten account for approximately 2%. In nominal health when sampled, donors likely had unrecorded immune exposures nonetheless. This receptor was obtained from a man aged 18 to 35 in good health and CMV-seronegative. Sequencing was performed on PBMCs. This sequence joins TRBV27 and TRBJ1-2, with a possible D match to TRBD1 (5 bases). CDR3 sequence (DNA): TGTGCCAGCAGTTTTCGGGGACTACGGGGCTACACCTTC. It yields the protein CASSFRGLRGYTF.